The text below deals with one T cell receptor (beta chain). The repertoire was sequenced with immunoSEQ multiplex PCR; TCRdb's copy has only in-frame clones and lacks some. The sample yields over 110,000 clones, about 80% seen once. This entry comes from a study of blood T cell repertoires in COVID-19. Study as a whole: From T cells, B-cell-depleted T cells, or PBMCs came the material, which was cDNA or gDNA.

V was cut by 6 bases and J by 3 bases, with 18 bases left in between. The germline gives CDR1 MNHEY, CDR2 SMNVEV (reference sequence). The CDR3 totals 15 residues. The origin of this receptor is a man between 65 and 85 years old who had recovered from COVID-19. The chain is built from TRBV27 and TRBJ2-7, with no clear D. The sample consisted of peripheral blood. The CDR3 DNA is TGTGCCAGCAGCTCCACTCTGTCTTTTCACTACGAGCAGTACTTC. Its translation is CASSSTLSFHYEQYF.